The 25 T cell receptor beta chains below were found in one sample sequenced in a study of T cell changes during pregnancy in multiple sclerosis. The table came from immunoSEQ multiplex PCR; TCRdb's copy has only in-frame clones and leaves some out. The sample gives about 60,000 clones, 93% of which show up once; less than 2% is in the top ten. Specimen: peripheral blood, collected after pregnancy. The source of these receptors is a female donor with multiple sclerosis, enrolled in a pregnancy study.

For this clone: Compared with germline, one end of the junction differs, possibly owing to a read error. V gene TRBV7-3 combines with J gene TRBJ1-2; D possibly corresponds to TRBD1 (6 bases). Germline assignment: CDR1 SGHTA and CDR2 FQGTGA. The CDR3 is 16 amino acids. DNA of the CDR3: TGTGCCAGCAGCCTAACGGGCGGGGGGCGCGATTTTGGCTACACCTTC. Translated, it gives CASSLTGGGRDFGYTF.

The rearrangement links TRBV19 to TRBJ2-1; 13 bases are a match to TRBD2. The trim removed 3 bases at V and 7 bases at J, leaving 12 bases unmatched. Germline-derived CDR1 and CDR2 are LNHDA and SQIVND (reference sequence). This CDR3 contains 18 residues. DNA for the CDR3: TGTGCCAGTAGTATCCTTCCACCGGGACTAGCGGGATTTAATGAGCAGTTCTTC. Translation: CASSILPPGLAGFNEQFF.

A few counts support this clone. The CDR3 region is CASSLRPDRGYEQFF. In nucleotides, the CDR3 is TGTGCCAGCAGTCTTCGACCTGACAGGGGATATGAGCAGTTCTTC. This rearrangement joins TRBV27 to TRBJ2-1; 8 nucleotides agree with TRBD1. CDR1 and CDR2 (germline): MNHEY, SMNVEV (reference sequence). Trimming removed 5 bases from V and 8 bases from J; junction bases left unmatched: 11. This CDR3 is built from 15 residues.

The V call is TRBV11-2, the J call TRBJ2-5; TRBD2 aligns across 8 bases. This CDR3 region has 15 residues. CDR1 is SGHAT and CDR2 is FQNNGV in the germline V gene. J gave up 5 bases and V 2 bases, and 7 bases lay outside the gene matches. The CDR3 DNA reads as TGTGCCAGCAGCTTACAACGGGAGGGATTGGAGACCCAGTACTTC. This gives the protein CASSLQREGLETQYF.

The V and J genes are TRBV10-3 and TRBJ1-2; a weak D match, TRBD1 (6 bases). V lost 4 bases, J lost 4 bases, and 13 bases lay in between. Per germline, CDR1 ENHRY and CDR2 SYGVKD. CDR3 length: 14 residues. The CDR3, as DNA: TGTGCCATCAGTGTAGGGGGACCGCGCTATGGCTACACCTTC. Translated, it gives CAISVGGPRYGYTF.

Here the CDR3 reads CASSNGGETQYF. Written as DNA, the CDR3 is TGTGCCAGCAGCAACGGGGGAGAGACCCAGTACTTC. The rearrangement uses TRBV5-4 and TRBJ2-5, with a possible D match to TRBD2 (6 bases). This CDR3 is 12 amino acids long. V lost 4 bases and J lost 4, with 8 bases in between. Per germline, CDR1 SGHNT and CDR2 YYREEE (reference sequence).

The chain joins TRBV28 to TRBJ1-5; 8 bases are shared with TRBD1. The CDR3 totals 15 residues. Germline assignment: CDR1 MDHEN and CDR2 SYDVKM. V was pared by 5 bases and J by 1 base, with 4 bases of the junction left unmatched. In DNA, the CDR3 is TGTGCCAGCAGTCGGACAGGGCCCAGCAATCAGCCCCAGCATTTT. This gives the protein CASSRTGPSNQPQHF.

This chain links TRBV4-3 with TRBJ2-2; TRBD2 matches at 11 bases. CDR1 is LGHNA, CDR2 YSLEER, per germline. CDR3 size: 17 residues. The V and J ends lost 0 bases and 1 base, in that order; junction bases with no gene match: 1. The CDR3: CASSQDGLAGNTGELFF. For the CDR3, the DNA is TGCGCCAGCAGCCAAGATGGACTAGCGGGGAACACCGGGGAGCTGTTTTTT.

This chain joins TRBV10-3 and TRBJ2-1; D may be TRBD2 (5 bases). CDR1 and CDR2 (germline): ENHRY, SYGVKD. V dropped 0 bases and J dropped 15 bases, with 12 bases sitting between them. The CDR3 has 12 residues. Written as DNA, the CDR3 is TGTGCCATCAGTGAGTCGGACTCCCCCCCGTTCTTC. Translation gives CAISESDSPPFF.

On this clone itself: At one of its ends the junction is not consistent with the germline gene, which may arise from a read error. V usage is TRBV19 and J usage is TRBJ2-7; D gene ambiguous. From germline, CDR1 is LNHDA and CDR2 SQIVND (reference sequence). The CDR3 is made up of 12 amino acids. The CDR3 DNA reads TGTGCCAGTAGTCCCGAAGGTCCCGAGCGGTACTTC. It yields the protein CASSPEGPERYF.

The sample holds one count of this clone. The CDR3 DNA is TGTGCCAGCAGCTTAGCCCGACAGGGGGCAAACACCGGGGAGCTGTTTTTT. Residues: CASSLARQGANTGELFF. This chain connects TRBV7-2 to TRBJ2-2; 10 bases map to TRBD1. Germline assignment: CDR1 SGHTA and CDR2 FQGNSA. The CDR3 is 17 amino acids. The V segment lost 0 bases and the J segment 2 bases; nucleotides outside the gene matches: 3.

The genes are TRBV28 and TRBJ1-2, with D possibly TRBD1 on 5 matching bases. CDR3 length equals 15 residues. The V and J ends lost 5 bases and 2 bases respectively, with 15 bases between them. CDR1 and CDR2 from the germline V gene are MDHEN and SYDVKM. The CDR3 spells CASSTAGSPNYGYTF. CDR3 DNA: TGTGCCAGCAGTACCGCAGGGTCCCCCAACTATGGCTACACCTTC.

V usage is TRBV5-1 and J usage is TRBJ2-7, with 7 bases matching TRBD2. After removal of 2 bases from V and 3 bases from J, the junction contained 8 bases not matched to a gene. From germline, CDR1 is SGHRS and CDR2 YFSETQ. The CDR3 totals 15 residues. CDR3 loop: CASSFGLAENYEQYF. As DNA, the CDR3 is TGCGCCAGCAGCTTCGGGCTAGCGGAGAACTACGAGCAGTACTTC. Supplemented by reference TRBV5-1 and TRBJ2-7, the full variable domain reads KAGVTQTPRYLIKTRGQQVTLSCSPISGHRSVSWYQQTPGQGLQFLFEYFSETQRNKGNFPGRFSGRQFSNSRSEMNVSTLELGDSALYLCASSFGLAENYEQYFGPGTRLTVT.

The V and J genes are TRBV7-8 and TRBJ2-4, with 13 nucleotides matching TRBD2. Germline lookup yields CDR1 SGHVS and CDR2 FQNEAQ. Trimming cost V 3 bases and J 3 bases; bases outside gene matches: 8. The CDR3 is 18 amino acids. CDR3 sequence: CASSLFTSGRAGKNIQYF. In nucleotides, the CDR3 is TGTGCCAGCAGCTTGTTCACTAGCGGGAGGGCCGGCAAAAACATTCAGTACTTC.

The chain joins TRBV18 to TRBJ1-2, with 10 positions matching TRBD1. The CDR3 loop spans 17 amino acids. J was trimmed by 8 bases and V by 2 bases; bases with no gene match: 14. Per germline, CDR1 KGHSH and CDR2 LQKENI. The CDR3 coding sequence is TGTGCCAGCTCACCAACCGAGGCTGGACAGGGGGTATACGGCTACACCTTC. Protein product: CASSPTEAGQGVYGYTF. Drawing the rest from reference TRBV18 and TRBJ1-2, the complete variable domain is NAGVMQNPRHLVRRRGQEARLRCSPMKGHSHVYWYRQLPEEGLKFMVYLQKENIIDESGMPKERFSAEFPKEGPSILRIQQVVRGDSAAYFCASSPTEAGQGVYGYTFGSGTRLTVV.

The chain employs TRBV6-6 and TRBJ2-7; 10 nucleotides align to TRBD1. Germline CDR1 reads MNHNY; CDR2 reads SVGAGI (reference sequence). CDR3 length equals 15 residues. V lost 6 bases to trimming and J lost 3 bases; unmatched junction nucleotides: 8. The CDR3 nucleotides read TGTGCCAGCAGCGGGACAGGGGTTAATTTCTACGAGCAGTACTTC. It codes for CASSGTGVNFYEQYF.

The chain links TRBV6-1 to TRBJ2-7, with TRBD2 identical over 12 bases. The CDR3 contains 17 residues. Per germline, CDR1 MNHNS and CDR2 SASEGT. The J segment lost 4 bases and the V segment lost 4 bases, leaving 11 bases of the junction unmatched. As DNA, the CDR3 is TGTGCCAGCAGTGTGCCTCCAGTGACTAGCGGGAGTTACGAGCAGTACTTC. Its translation: CASSVPPVTSGSYEQYF.

The V gene is TRBV18, the J gene TRBJ2-1; D is possibly TRBD2 (6 bases). This CDR3 is 15 amino acids long. Germline CDR1 KGHSH, CDR2 LQKENI. Trimming shortened V by 6 bases and J by 6 bases, and 18 bases separated the two germline ends. The CDR3 is CASSPTGTRGNEQFF. CDR3 in DNA: TGTGCCAGCTCGCCGACCGGGACTCGGGGCAATGAGCAGTTCTTC.

The chain is built from TRBV9 and TRBJ1-5, with a weak D call TRBD1 (5 bases). V was trimmed by 1 base and J by 2 bases, leaving 16 bases between them. The CDR3 extends over 17 amino acids. Germline CDR1 and CDR2: SGDLS and YYNGEE. CDR3 coding DNA: TGTGCCAGCAGCGTACGGGGGGGTGTCTTTGGCAATCAGCCCCAGCATTTT. This translates into CASSVRGGVFGNQPQHF.

The rearrangement joins TRBV19 to TRBJ2-1, with D unresolved. The CDR3 extends over 13 amino acids. The germline V and J ends were trimmed by 4 bases and 2 bases, with 6 bases remaining between them. The V gene's germline CDR1 is LNHDA and CDR2 SQIVND (reference sequence). CDR3 sequence (DNA): TGTGCCAGTAGTACACAGACCTACAATGAGCAGTTCTTC. It is translated as CASSTQTYNEQFF.

The CDR3 reads CASCPTSGTNTGELFF. The DNA of the CDR3 is TGTGCCAGCTGCCCGACTAGCGGGACGAACACCGGGGAGCTGTTTTTT. The V gene is TRBV18, the J gene TRBJ2-2, with 11 bases lining up with TRBD2. The germline CDR1 and CDR2 sequences are KGHSH and LQKENI. The V and J ends lost 7 bases and 0 bases, in that order; junction bases with no gene match: 4. This CDR3 comprises 16 residues.

A single count supports this clone. This chain joins TRBV10-3 and TRBJ2-3; 14 bases are a match to TRBD2. V lost 3 bases to trimming and J lost 5 bases; unmatched junction nucleotides: 7. Per the germline V gene, CDR1 is ENHRY and CDR2 is SYGVKD. The CDR3 covers 17 residues. In nucleotides, the CDR3 is TGTGCCATCAGTGACCCCGGGACTAGCGGGAGAGGAGATACGCAGTATTTT. This gives the protein CAISDPGTSGRGDTQYF.

The V call is TRBV4-3, the J call TRBJ2-1; TRBD1 agrees at 10 bases. CDR1 and CDR2 (germline): LGHNA, YSLEER. This CDR3 is 16 amino acids long. Trimming took 3 bases from V and 2 from J; bases not matched to a gene: 4. The CDR3 loop reads CASSQGDRGPYNEQFF. The CDR3 DNA sequence: TGCGCCAGCAGCCAGGGGGACAGGGGTCCCTACAATGAGCAGTTCTTC.

The V and J genes are TRBV15 and TRBJ1-5, with unresolved D. Germline CDR1 and CDR2: LNHNV and YYDKDF (reference sequence). The CDR3 runs to 16 residues. V lost 0 bases and J lost 0, with 9 bases in between. The CDR3 sequence: CATSRENIVSNQPQHF. DNA for the CDR3: TGTGCCACCAGCAGAGAAAATATCGTTAGCAATCAGCCCCAGCATTTT.

The rearrangement joins TRBV6-5 to TRBJ2-6; tentative D call: TRBD2 (5 bases). From germline, CDR1 is MNHEY and CDR2 SVGAGI. The CDR3 is 14 amino acids. The CDR3 is CAAATVAGANVLTF. CDR3 DNA: TGTGCAGCGGCCACGGTGGCTGGGGCCAACGTCCTGACTTTC.